The 2 T cell receptor beta chains listed next were all sequenced from one sample in a study of blood T cell repertoires in COVID-19. Clones were read by immunoSEQ multiplex PCR, and TCRdb kept only the in-frame ones, dropping some. Counted here are approximately 200,000 clones, 87% occurring once; the ten biggest clones make up around 2.1%. The sample was PBMCs or T cells enriched from blood (not recorded which). Every receptor here comes from a woman aged 25-40 years who had recovered from COVID-19.

This chain links TRBV3-1 (or the pseudogene TRBV3-2) with TRBJ1-2; 7 bases are a match to TRBD1. The CDR3 runs to 15 residues. Germline loops: CDR1 LGHDT, CDR2 YNNKEL (reference sequence). V dropped 7 bases and J dropped 2; count of bases not matched to a gene: 10. The CDR3: CASTPRRGLNYGYTF. The CDR3 DNA follows: TGTGCCAGCACCCCGCGGAGGGGGCTAAACTATGGCTACACCTTC.

The chain employs TRBV9 and TRBJ2-3, with 10 bases identical to TRBD1. With V trimmed by 5 bases and J by 7 bases, 7 bases remained unmatched. The CDR3 runs 14 residues. The germline CDR1 and CDR2 sequences are SGDLS and YYNGEE. The CDR3 DNA is TGTGCCAGCAGACCGGGACAGGGGTCTTATACGCAGTATTTT. Its translation: CASRPGQGSYTQYF.